These 16 T cell receptor beta chains were all obtained from the same sample, sequenced in a study of T cell responses to AZD1222 COVID-19 vaccine (dated by TCRdb to the early 2020s). The sample's time point label, in plain terms: baseline before first vaccination. Receptor libraries were prepared by the immunoSEQ multiplex PCR assay. TCRdb holds this immuneACCESS table with in-frame rearrangements only. Some clones are missing; in checked studies, unresolved V genes explain under half, and the rest has no known cause. The sample table contains some 120,000 clones; only one count was recorded for more than 85% of them. The top ten hold under 3.5% of the sample. Sequenced here: peripheral blood, sampled on day 0 of AZD1222 vaccination. The receptors originated from an adult in good health.

The rearrangement uses TRBV27 and TRBJ2-5; D may correspond to TRBD1 or TRBD2 (5 bases each). The germline gives CDR1 MNHEY, CDR2 SMNVEV (reference sequence). With 7 bases removed from V and 2 bases from J, the gap between germline ends came to 17 bases. This CDR3 has 15 amino acids. CDR3 in amino acids: CASNNASGTQETQYF. The CDR3 DNA reads TGTGCCAGCAACAATGCCTCCGGGACGCAAGAGACCCAGTACTTC.

Here the CDR3 reads CASSRTGPQETQYF. The DNA for the CDR3 is TGTGCCAGCAGCCGGACTGGTCCACAAGAGACCCAGTACTTC. This chain connects TRBV7-3 to TRBJ2-5; D perhaps matches TRBD2 (5 bases). Germline CDR1 reads SGHTA; CDR2 reads FQGTGA. Trimming shortened V by 5 bases and J by 2 bases, and 12 bases separated the two germline ends. This CDR3 is 14 amino acids long.

The chain joins TRBV6-4 to TRBJ2-3, with a possible D match to TRBD2 (5 bases). Trimming left V 0 bases short and J 2 bases short, with 6 bases between. The V gene's germline CDR1 is MRHNA and CDR2 SNTAGT. The CDR3 extends over 14 amino acids. Here the CDR3 DNA reads TGTGCCAGCAGTGACTCGGGAGCCACAGATACGCAGTATTTT. Translating gives CASSDSGATDTQYF.

V is TRBV5-4 and J is TRBJ2-3, with 9 bases matching TRBD2. This CDR3 has 17 amino acids. Germline V gives CDR1 SGHNT, CDR2 YYREEE (reference sequence). With V trimmed by 5 bases and J by 5 bases, 15 bases remained unmatched. The CDR3 bases are TGTGCCAGCAGTCAGCGGAGGGCGGGAGGGCCTAGAGATACGCAGTATTTT. Protein sequence: CASSQRRAGGPRDTQYF.

V and J are TRBV19 and TRBJ1-3, with D unresolved. The CDR3 contains 14 residues. Trimming shortened V by 3 bases and J by 3 bases, and 9 bases separated the two germline ends. The germline gives CDR1 LNHDA, CDR2 SQIVND (reference sequence). As DNA, the CDR3 is TGTGCCAGTAGTATCGCCGCTTTTGGAAACACCATATATTTT. It codes for CASSIAAFGNTIYF.

V usage is TRBV15 and J usage is TRBJ1-2; a weak D match, TRBD1 (5 bases). The CDR3 contains 16 residues. Trimming took 0 bases from V and 5 from J, leaving 16 bases between them. Germline V gives CDR1 LNHNV, CDR2 YYDKDF (reference sequence). The CDR3 nucleotides are TGTGCCACCAGCAGAGATCCCGCTGCGGGGGTATATGGCTACACCTTC. It yields the protein CATSRDPAAGVYGYTF.

The rearrangement joins TRBV7-2 to TRBJ2-1, with TRBD2 matching 7 bases. V was clipped by 5 bases and J by 0 bases; unmatched bases: 4. This CDR3 region has 15 residues. Germline V CDR1 and CDR2: SGHTA, FQGNSA. The CDR3: CASSGEGLSYNEQFF. The CDR3 bases are TGTGCCAGCAGCGGGGAGGGACTCTCCTACAATGAGCAGTTCTTC.

The chain links TRBV13 to TRBJ2-7; 8 positions match TRBD2. Germline assignment: CDR1 PRHDT and CDR2 FYEKMQ (reference sequence). The CDR3 has 15 residues. Trimming removed 5 bases from V and 0 bases from J; junction bases left unmatched: 6. DNA of the CDR3: TGTGCCAGCAGCCCGAGCGGGAGTCCCTCCTACGAGCAGTACTTC. Translated, it gives CASSPSGSPSYEQYF.

The J gene is TRBJ2-1, the V gene TRBV5-1; weak D call: TRBD1 (6 bases). This CDR3 is 16 amino acids long. The germline V gene encodes CDR1 SGHRS and CDR2 YFSETQ. The V end was cut by 4 bases, the J end by 4 bases, with 18 bases between. As DNA, the CDR3 is TGCGCCAGCAGCAAGTCGGACAGCCTTTTATACAATGAGCAGTTCTTC. Its protein product is CASSKSDSLLYNEQFF.

This clone was seen more than once but under ten times. V is TRBV7-9 and J is TRBJ2-2, with TRBD2 matching over 8 bases. Germline CDR1 and CDR2: SEHNR and FQNEAQ (reference sequence). The CDR3 is 16 amino acids. The junction had 5 bases not matched to a gene; V was cut back by 0 bases and J by 5 bases. CDR3 region: CASSLAAGVGTGELFF. In DNA, the CDR3 is TGTGCCAGCAGCTTAGCAGCGGGAGTCGGAACCGGGGAGCTGTTTTTT.

V usage is TRBV7-9 and J usage is TRBJ2-2; the D call may be TRBD1 or TRBD2 (5 bases each). The CDR3 extends over 15 amino acids. Germline values: CDR1 SEHNR, CDR2 FQNEAQ (reference sequence). Trimming pared 5 bases from V and 1 base from J, leaving 11 bases between. Written as DNA, the CDR3 is TGTGCCAGCAGCCGACGGGGCCTGAACACCGGGGAGCTGTTTTTT. Its translation is CASSRRGLNTGELFF.

The rearrangement joins TRBV5-4 to TRBJ2-1; 7 bases are a match to TRBD2. This CDR3 region has 14 residues. The junction had 0 bases not matched to a gene; V was cut back by 0 bases and J by 3 bases. Per the germline V gene, CDR1 is SGHNT and CDR2 is YYREEE (reference sequence). The CDR3 here is CASSLGTSYNEQFF. CDR3 bases: TGTGCCAGCAGCTTGGGGACTAGCTACAATGAGCAGTTCTTC. Based on the CDR3 plus reference TRBV5-4 and TRBJ2-1, the full variable domain is ETGVTQSPTHLIKTRGQQVTLRCSSQSGHNTVSWYQQALGQGPQFIFQYYREEENGRGNFPPRFSGLQFPNYSSELNVNALELDDSALYLCASSLGTSYNEQFFGPGTRLTVL.

The chain uses TRBV7-6 and TRBJ2-5; the match to TRBD2 covers 7 bases. Trimming at V came to 0 bases and at J to 5 bases, leaving 12 bases not matched to a gene. The CDR3 runs 17 residues. CDR1 is SGHVS, CDR2 FNYEAQ, per germline. DNA for the CDR3: TGTGCCAGCAGCTTAGCTAGCGGGCGATCCCTTAGGGAGACCCAGTACTTC. The encoded protein is CASSLASGRSLRETQYF.

The rearrangement joins TRBV15 to TRBJ2-1, with 9 bases identical to TRBD1. Germline V gene sequence: CDR1 LNHNV, CDR2 YYDKDF (reference sequence). The V gene end was trimmed by 4 bases and the J gene end by 7 bases; junction bases not matched to a gene: 5. This CDR3 comprises 14 residues. The CDR3 loop is CATSKDRGVNEQFF. CDR3 DNA: TGTGCCACCAGCAAGGACAGGGGAGTAAATGAGCAGTTCTTC.

This chain connects TRBV10-3 to TRBJ2-6; a possible D gene is TRBD1 (7 bases). Germline values: CDR1 ENHRY, CDR2 SYGVKD. Trimming pared 4 bases from V and 2 bases from J, leaving 12 bases between. The CDR3 extends over 16 amino acids. CDR3 bases: TGTGCCATCAGTGGACAGGGACTCGCTGGGGCCAACGTCCTGACTTTC. This gives the protein CAISGQGLAGANVLTF.

The chain combines TRBV27 with TRBJ2-5; D is ambiguous. CDR3 length: 15 amino acids. Trimming left V 0 bases short and J 5 bases short, with 13 bases between. Germline lookup yields CDR1 MNHEY and CDR2 SMNVEV (reference sequence). CDR3 residues: CASSLSKGHPETQYF. CDR3 DNA: TGTGCCAGCAGTTTATCTAAGGGTCACCCGGAGACCCAGTACTTC.